This T cell receptor (beta chain) comes out of a study of T cell repertoires in cytomegalovirus infection (dated by TCRdb to about 2019). In terms of the full investigation: Donor HLA type was relevant to the analysis, because carriage of CMV infection together with the matching HLA type was indicated by public TCR beta signatures.

A note on this clonotype: Its binding antigen is unknown. No much larger clonotype is one base removed from it; base qualities were not supplied.

The instrument was an Illumina HiSeq 1500. Starting from the raw public reads, TCRdb applied fastp trimming at Q25, assembled clones with MiXCR and retained in-frame beta chains. When rows share a CDR3 protein, they turn into one entry using the most common DNA and genes. The sample includes roughly 230,000 distinct CDR3 sequences, with 22% observed a single time. Roughly 20% of the sample rests with the top ten. The research as a whole found: Carriers of CMV infection plus the relevant HLA type were discriminated by the cumulative frequency of public TCR beta family members in the study cohort and in an independent approximately 360-donor cohort. The ex vivo response was dominated by HLA-C-restricted CMV-specific TCR beta clonotypes, and the single most frequent clonotype in two of eight donors was supplied by these HLA-C-restricted clonotypes.

CDR1 and CDR2 are read off the germline V gene as SGHDN and FVKESK. At the junction V is shortened by 2 bases and J by 1 base, with 9 bases in between. The CDR3 holds 15 amino acids from the cysteine to the phenylalanine. Left in the record is the CDR3 DNA by itself, 45 bases read in frame from the first base. Source material: CD8+ T cells from PBMCs. The sequence was collected from a human donor in good health (CMV status not recorded). Some clones in this sample may be carry-over from other donors' samples. The V and J genes are TRBV14 and TRBJ2-1, and the D gene may be TRBD2, 5 bases matching. The CDR3 protein: CASSQLGSSYNEQFF. In nucleotides, the sequence is TGTGCCAGCAGCCAATTGGGGAGTTCCTACAATGAGCAGTTCTTC.